This T cell receptor (beta chain) was recorded in a study of shared clonotypes between healthy human individuals. Study observations and caveats: Generally, naive subsets came out with larger estimated richness than memory subsets.

TCRdb's table, derived via immunoSEQ multiplex PCR, lists solely in-frame clones and lacks some. The sample comprises fewer than 1 million clones, approximately 96% of which are singletons, and 0.2% to 0.25% rests with the top ten. As for this clone: Its antigen is unidentified.

Cells designated naive CD8 were CD45RO-negative and were positively selected for CCR7, with terminally differentiated effector memory CD45RA+ cells excluded. The CDR3 sequence is 14 residues long. Germline CDR1 is MDHEN and CDR2 is SYDVKM. The V end lost 2 bases, the J end lost 5 bases, and 9 bases lay between the germline ends. The sequence was collected from a young man in good health. Material: naive CD8+ T cells sorted from blood. This chain uses TRBV28 with TRBJ2-2, with unresolved D. In nucleotides, the CDR3 is TGTGCCAGCAGTTTAGTTCAGAATACCGGGGAGCTGTTTTTT. Amino acid sequence: CASSLVQNTGELFF.